The 28 T cell receptor beta chains given below trace back to one sample, sequenced in a study of cytomegalovirus exposure and HLA in healthy donors. PCR amplification relied on 60 Vbeta primers (plus 13 Jbeta primers). Libraries were prepared by immunoSEQ multiplex PCR; TCRdb keeps only in-frame clonotypes and omits some of them. The data contain some 170,000 clones, approximately 85% of them singletons. The sequenced material came from PBMCs. Source of these receptors: a man in his fifties in good health and CMV-seropositive.

The chain links TRBV28 to TRBJ1-5; 9 bases are shared with TRBD1. This CDR3 has 15 residues. V was clipped by 7 bases and J by 0 bases; unmatched bases: 4. Germline V gene sequence: CDR1 MDHEN, CDR2 SYDVKM. CDR3 coding DNA: TGTGCCAGCACCGGGACAGGGATTAGCAATCAGCCCCAGCATTTT. It specifies CASTGTGISNQPQHF. Full variable domain (remainder filled in from reference TRBV28 and TRBJ1-5): DVKVTQSSRYLVKRTGEKVFLECVQDMDHENMFWYRQDPGLGLRLIYFSYDVKMKEKGDIPEGYSVSREKKERFSLILESASTNQTSMYLCASTGTGISNQPQHFGDGTRLSIL.

This clone is a singleton in its sample. The chain couples TRBV15 to TRBJ1-2; tentative D call: TRBD1 (5 bases). The V and J ends lost 0 bases and 9 bases respectively, with 11 bases between them. CDR3 length: 13 amino acids. Germline CDR1 and CDR2: LNHNV and YYDKDF (reference sequence). CDR3 in DNA: TGTGCCACCAGCAGAGATCAGGCAGGGAGCTACACCTTC. Protein sequence: CATSRDQAGSYTF. Full variable domain (outside the CDR3, taken from reference TRBV15 and TRBJ1-2): DAMVIQNPRYQVTQFGKPVTLSCSQTLNHNVMYWYQQKSSQAPKLLFHYYDKDFNNEADTPDNFQSRRPNTSFCFLDIRSPGLGDTAMYLCATSRDQAGSYTFGSGTRLTVV.

This clone has a single count. The chain uses TRBV10-2 and TRBJ2-7; TRBD1 matches 9 bases. J gave up 1 base and V 6 bases, and 1 base lay outside the gene matches. The CDR3 has 13 amino acids. The germline CDR1 and CDR2 sequences are WSHSY and SAAADI. The CDR3 DNA reads as TGCGCCAGCAGACAGGGGGCTTCCTACGAGCAGTACTTC. It codes for CASRQGASYEQYF.

This clone was seen more than once but under ten times. The V and J genes are TRBV5-1 and TRBJ2-2; 11 nucleotides match TRBD2. The germline V gene has CDR1 SGHRS and CDR2 YFSETQ. The CDR3 runs 16 residues. V trimming: 4 bases; J trimming: 5 bases; junction bases outside the gene matches: 7. The CDR3 nucleotides read TGCGCCAGCAGCCCACTAGCGGGGGATCCGACCGGGGAGCTGTTTTTT. Its translation: CASSPLAGDPTGELFF.

The V gene is TRBV10-3, the J gene TRBJ1-5; D remains unclear. Germline values: CDR1 ENHRY, CDR2 SYGVKD. Trimming cost V 4 bases and J 4 bases, with 8 bases left between them. The CDR3 is 13 residues long. The CDR3 is CAISAGFNQPQHF. CDR3 in DNA: TGTGCCATCAGTGCCGGTTTTAATCAGCCCCAGCATTTT.

The chain links TRBV10-3 to TRBJ1-1; D may be TRBD1 (5 bases). Trimming stripped 2 bases from V and 0 bases from J, with 13 bases between. CDR1 ENHRY and CDR2 SYGVKD come from the germline V gene. The CDR3 has 16 amino acids. CDR3 in DNA: TGTGCCATCAGTGAGGAGGCAGGGTGGATGAACACTGAAGCTTTCTTT. Encoded protein: CAISEEAGWMNTEAFF.

This clone was seen a single time. The chain couples TRBV4-2 to TRBJ2-3; possibly TRBD2 for D (6 bases). This CDR3 has 17 residues. CDR1 and CDR2 from the germline V gene are LGHNA and YNFKEQ. The V and J ends lost 5 bases and 1 base respectively, with 19 bases between them. The CDR3 sequence is CASSIKGIAEGTDTQYF. CDR3 DNA: TGTGCCAGCAGCATAAAGGGGATAGCGGAGGGCACAGATACGCAGTATTTT.

The V gene is TRBV11-2, the J gene TRBJ2-7; 7 bases map to TRBD2. This CDR3 region has 16 residues. Per germline, CDR1 SGHAT and CDR2 FQNNGV. V dropped 5 bases and J dropped 0; count of bases not matched to a gene: 10. In DNA form, the CDR3 reads TGTGCCAGCAGCCACTACTGGCGGACTAGCTCCTACGAGCAGTACTTC. Protein sequence: CASSHYWRTSSYEQYF.

This chain's CDR3 is CASSNARGQETQYF. The CDR3 bases are TGTGCCAGCAGTAACGCCAGGGGACAAGAGACCCAGTACTTC. J is TRBJ2-5 and V is TRBV28, with D tentatively TRBD1 (6 bases). Trimming cost V 5 bases and J 2 bases, with 12 bases left between them. Germline values: CDR1 MDHEN, CDR2 SYDVKM. The CDR3 loop spans 14 amino acids.

CDR3 loop: CASSQGRGGSTDTQYF. The CDR3 nucleotides read TGCGCCAGCAGCCAAGGACGCGGGGGTAGCACAGATACGCAGTATTTT. This chain links TRBV4-1 with TRBJ2-3; 7 nucleotides agree with TRBD2. There are 16 residues in the CDR3. Per germline, CDR1 MGHRA and CDR2 YSYEKL. J lost 0 bases, V lost 1 base, and 4 bases had no gene match.

The chain has TRBV4-1 and TRBJ2-3, with a possible D match to TRBD1 (6 bases). Germline CDR1 reads MGHRA; CDR2 reads YSYEKL. With 1 base removed from V and 0 bases from J, the gap between germline ends came to 11 bases. There are 16 residues in the CDR3. The CDR3 sequence is CASSQGTAPSTDTQYF. The CDR3 DNA reads as TGCGCCAGCAGCCAAGGGACAGCTCCTAGCACAGATACGCAGTATTTT.

V usage is TRBV4-3 and J usage is TRBJ1-6; D unresolved. The CDR3 is 21 amino acids. CDR1 and CDR2 from the germline V gene are LGHNA and YSLEER. V gave up 0 bases and J gave up 4 bases, with 25 bases separating them. The CDR3: CASSQEVTREGTLGYNSPLHF. The CDR3 DNA is TGCGCCAGCAGCCAAGAGGTCACAAGGGAGGGCACTTTAGGTTATAATTCACCCCTCCACTTT.

The CDR3 region is CASSETSGGGVIRKFF. As DNA, the CDR3 is TGTGCCAGCAGCGAGACTTCTGGCGGGGGGGTCATCAGAAAGTTCTTC. This chain connects TRBV9 to TRBJ2-1; 9 nucleotides align to TRBD2. The CDR3 has 16 amino acids. CDR1 and CDR2 (germline): SGDLS, YYNGEE. V was pared by 3 bases and J by 14 bases, with 18 bases of the junction left unmatched.

The genes are TRBV5-1 and TRBJ1-2; 8 bases match TRBD1. Trimming took 4 bases from V and 4 from J; bases not matched to a gene: 6. CDR1 and CDR2 (germline): SGHRS, YFSETQ. The CDR3 runs to 14 residues. The CDR3 spells CASSQSGGSYGYTF. In DNA form, the CDR3 reads TGCGCCAGCAGCCAGTCAGGGGGCAGCTATGGCTACACCTTC.

The V call is TRBV18, the J call TRBJ2-4, with TRBD1 as a possible D gene (7 bases). The ends were cut back, 0 bases at V and 7 bases at J, with 13 bases in the middle. The germline CDR1 and CDR2 sequences are KGHSH and LQKENI. This CDR3 region has 15 residues. CDR3 bases: TGTGCCAGCTCACCACCGTCGGCAGGGGGGAACATTCAGTACTTC. Protein product: CASSPPSAGGNIQYF.

This clone showed up just a few times. This rearrangement joins TRBV27 to TRBJ1-2; tentative D call: TRBD1 (6 bases). Germline V CDR1 and CDR2: MNHEY, SMNVEV (reference sequence). Trimming shortened V by 4 bases and J by 6 bases, and 9 bases separated the two germline ends. The CDR3 has 12 residues. CDR3 loop: CASSSTGNGYTF. CDR3 DNA sequence: TGTGCCAGCAGTTCTACAGGGAATGGCTACACCTTC.

The chain joins TRBV13 to TRBJ2-1, with unresolved D. Trimming cost V 5 bases and J 10 bases, with 18 bases left between them. From germline, CDR1 is PRHDT and CDR2 FYEKMQ (reference sequence). The CDR3 covers 14 residues. CDR3 sequence: CASSPTGAKYEQFF. The CDR3, as DNA: TGTGCCAGCAGCCCTACTGGAGCTAAATACGAGCAGTTCTTC.

The chain employs TRBV6-6 and TRBJ1-2, with no clear D. Trimming stripped 6 bases from V and 4 bases from J, with 12 bases between. The CDR3 is made up of 13 amino acids. The germline V gene has CDR1 MNHNY and CDR2 SVGAGI (reference sequence). CDR3 bases: TGTGCCAGCAGGATACAGCAAACCTATGGCTACACCTTC. This gives the protein CASRIQQTYGYTF.

The chain links TRBV5-5 to TRBJ2-3, with a tentative D call TRBD2 (6 bases). This CDR3 region has 17 residues. Germline CDR1 and CDR2: SGHKS and YYEKEE (reference sequence). Trimming took 0 bases from V and 8 from J, leaving 22 bases between them. The CDR3 nucleotides are TGTGCCAGCAGCTTGGTCGGCGTCAGAGGAGGGAGGTTTACGCAGTATTTT. Its translation is CASSLVGVRGGRFTQYF. The variable domain in full, completed from reference TRBV5-5 and TRBJ2-3, reads DAGVTQSPTHLIKTRGQQVTLRCSPISGHKSVSWYQQVLGQGPQFIFQYYEKEERGRGNFPDRFSARQFPNYSSELNVNALLLGDSALYLCASSLVGVRGGRFTQYFGPGTRLTVL.

This clone has a handful of counts. The CDR3 sequence: CASSRRDRVNEQYF. The DNA for the CDR3 is TGTGCCAGCAGCCGCCGGGACAGGGTCAACGAGCAGTACTTC. This chain uses TRBV9 with TRBJ2-7; 9 nucleotides match TRBD1. From germline, CDR1 is SGDLS and CDR2 YYNGEE. The CDR3 loop spans 14 amino acids. J was trimmed by 5 bases and V by 4 bases; bases with no gene match: 7. Variable domain in full (rest from reference TRBV9 and TRBJ2-7): DSGVTQTPKHLITATGQRVTLRCSPRSGDLSVYWYQQSLDQGLQFLIQYYNGEERAKGNILERFSAQQFPDLHSELNLSSLELGDSALYFCASSRRDRVNEQYFGPGTRLTVT.

The V call is TRBV5-4, the J call TRBJ2-2, with D perhaps TRBD1 (6 bases). The V gene's germline CDR1 is SGHNT and CDR2 YYREEE (reference sequence). The CDR3 is 16 amino acids. The ends were cut back, 0 bases at V and 1 base at J, with 10 bases in the middle. The CDR3: CASSLGWGLNTGELFF. The DNA for the CDR3 is TGTGCCAGCAGCTTGGGTTGGGGGCTGAACACCGGGGAGCTGTTTTTT.

Concerning this clone itself: The junction and the germline gene differ at one end; a read error may be behind it. The genes are TRBV7-7 and TRBJ2-1; the D is unclear. The CDR3 has 13 amino acids. Germline V gene sequence: CDR1 SSHAT, CDR2 FNYEAQ (reference sequence). CDR3 nucleotide sequence: TGTGCTAGCAGCTTAGCCCTGTACAATGAGCAGTTCTTC. It encodes CASSLALYNEQFF.

The chain carries TRBV19 and TRBJ2-2, with D possibly TRBD2 on 6 matching bases. Germline CDR1 is LNHDA and CDR2 is SQIVND (reference sequence). V dropped 7 bases and J dropped 5 bases, with 14 bases sitting between them. The CDR3 runs 14 residues. CDR3 DNA: TGTGCCAGTACTTTTAGCGGACGGACCGGGGAGCTGTTTTTT. Translating it yields CASTFSGRTGELFF. The full variable domain, rest sourced from reference TRBV19 and TRBJ2-2, is DGGITQSPKYLFRKEGQNVTLSCEQNLNHDAMYWYRQDPGQGLRLIYYSQIVNDFQKGDIAEGYSVSREKKESFPLTVTSAQKNPTAFYLCASTFSGRTGELFFGEGSRLTVL.

The J gene is TRBJ1-5, the V gene TRBV19, with D unresolved. CDR1 is LNHDA, CDR2 SQIVND, per germline (reference sequence). The CDR3 contains 12 residues. V was pared by 5 bases and J by 7 bases, with 9 bases between. The CDR3 reads CASSRGGQPQHF. The DNA for the CDR3 is TGTGCCAGTAGTCGGGGTGGCCAGCCCCAGCATTTT.

The chain uses TRBV18 and TRBJ1-2; maybe TRBD1 (6 bases). Germline assignment: CDR1 KGHSH and CDR2 LQKENI. The CDR3 loop spans 12 amino acids. The V end was cut by 4 bases, the J end by 6 bases, with 9 bases between. For the CDR3, the DNA is TGTGCCAGCTCACTACAGGGAGATGGCTACACCTTC. Translation gives CASSLQGDGYTF.

The table lists this clone with a few counts. This rearrangement joins TRBV6-1 to TRBJ2-7; D might be TRBD2 (7 bases). This CDR3 spans 15 amino acids. Germline V CDR1 and CDR2: MNHNS, SASEGT. V lost 4 bases and J lost 5, with 18 bases in between. The CDR3 sequence: CASSGARGRIDEQYF. CDR3 in DNA: TGTGCCAGCAGTGGTGCGCGGGGGCGCATTGACGAGCAGTACTTC.

This chain connects TRBV7-2 to TRBJ1-1; D remains ambiguous. The CDR3 is 12 residues long. Trimming removed 4 bases at V and 0 bases at J, with 3 bases between. The germline V gene encodes CDR1 SGHTA and CDR2 FQGNSA. The CDR3 sequence is CASSSMNTEAFF. CDR3 DNA sequence: TGTGCCAGCAGCTCCATGAACACTGAAGCTTTCTTT.

This chain joins TRBV5-1 and TRBJ2-3, with 9 bases that match TRBD2. The V gene's germline CDR1 is SGHRS and CDR2 YFSETQ. V lost 5 bases and J lost 4; bases outside the gene matches: 8. This CDR3 is built from 15 residues. CDR3 amino acids: CASSSRTSAADTQYF. The CDR3 DNA reads TGCGCCAGCAGTTCCCGGACTAGCGCTGCAGATACGCAGTATTTT.